This T cell receptor beta chain was documented in a study of T-cell reconstitution after alpha-beta-depleted transplantation in children. Study results and caveats: About two months after transplant, alpha-beta T cells reportedly came from several hundred expanded graft clones. TCRbeta diversity was high at day 60 in some patients (a result of surviving recipient T cells and thymic progenitors). A year had passed since transplant, and T-cell counts and diversity by then came mostly from newly produced T cells.

Of note for this clonotype: Its antigen is undetermined.

TCRbeta library construction was performed incorporating unique molecular identifiers. MiXCR, applied by TCRdb to the PCR reads, yields one record per CDR3 protein. The sample includes more than 2,500 distinct CDR3 sequences, roughly 27% of them seen just once. CDR1 is MRHNA, CDR2 SNTAGT, per germline. CDR3 length: 15 residues. Trimming cost V 0 bases and J 1 base, with 4 bases left between them. The TCR sequence derives from a male patient aged 2-15 years who had a stem cell transplant for acute myeloid leukemia, so the T cells may come from the graft donor. The source was PBMCs, mostly from graft donor cells, collected 60 days after TCRalphabeta/CD19-depleted stem cell transplant. The rearrangement links TRBV6-4 to TRBJ2-6; D not certain. The CDR3 protein is CASSDSASGANVLTF. The CDR3 region has the DNA TGTGCCAGCAGTGACTCGGCATCTGGGGCCAACGTCCTGACTTTC.